Listed below are T cell receptor beta chains from one sample, sequenced in a study of chemoradiotherapy in HPV16-positive cancers. Using immunoSEQ multiplex PCR, the repertoire was profiled, and TCRdb retains in-frame clones only, with some absent. The sample holds 20,000 to 25,000 clones, about 87% seen once. Source: blood, taken from a patient who underwent chemoradiotherapy. The receptors were sampled from a human donor with HPV-associated anogenital cancer. Each CDR3 is given with its conserved first and last residue. The D gene is left open where the match is weak. Some rows have no size entry. The others give once, few or many, or a class for an expanded clone.

J | size | V | D | DNA | CDR3
TRBJ2-1 | - | TRBV6-5 | TRBD2 | TGTGCCAGCAGTTACTCGGGGACTAGGAGGGTTAATGAGCAGTTCTTC | CASSYSGTRRVNEQFF
TRBJ2-3 | - | TRBV29-1 | - | TGCAGCGTTGGCCAGAGCACAGATACGCAGTATTTT | CSVGQSTDTQYF
TRBJ2-5 | - | TRBV2 | TRBD2 | TGTGCCAGCAGTTTCAGCGGGAGGGCATCCTCAAGAGAAGAGACCCAGTACTTC | CASSFSGRASSREETQYF
TRBJ2-2 | - | TRBV7-2 | - | TGTGCCAGCAGCTTACAGGGGACTAACACCGGGGAGCTGTTTTTT | CASSLQGTNTGELFF
TRBJ2-2 | - | TRBV7-7 | - | TGTGCTAGCAGCTTAGTGTACCCCGGGGAGCTGTTTTTT | CASSLVYPGELFF
TRBJ1-3 | - | TRBV7-2 | - | TGTGCCAGCAGCCCCAGGGGAGGGGCTGGAAACACCATATATTTT | CASSPRGGAGNTIYF
TRBJ2-7 | - | TRBV28 | - | TGTGCCAGCTTTGGGCCTGAGGCAGGGGGGGGGATCTACGAGCAGTACTTC | CASFGPEAGGGIYEQYF
TRBJ1-1 | - | TRBV7-2 | - | TGTGCCAGCAGCTTATCAAGGACTCGGGCCACTGAAGCTTTCTTT | CASSLSRTRATEAFF
TRBJ2-7 | - | TRBV19 | - | TGTGCCAGCGCTGGGGGCCGCGAGCAGTACTTC | CASAGGREQYF
TRBJ2-7 | - | TRBV6-5 | TRBD2 | TGTGCCAGCAGACCGGGGGGGGTACACGAGCAGTACTTC | CASRPGGVHEQYF
TRBJ1-5 | - | TRBV19 | - | TGTGCCAGTGGATATCCGAACAGGGGCAATCAGCCCCAGCATTTT | CASGYPNRGNQPQHF
TRBJ1-2 | - | TRBV7-9 | - | TGTGCCAGCAGCGATGTTACAGCAAACTATGGCTACACCTTC | CASSDVTANYGYTF
TRBJ2-5 | - | TRBV11-3 | TRBD1 | TGTGCCAGCAGCCCAAGGGACAGGGGAGGGGAGACCCAGTACTTC | CASSPRDRGGETQYF
TRBJ2-1 | - | TRBV4-3 | - | TGCGCCAGCAGCCAAGATGGCCCATACAATGAGCAGTTCTTC | CASSQDGPYNEQFF
TRBJ2-1 | - | TRBV25-1 | TRBD2 | TGTGCCAGCAGCGAACCGGGACTAGCAGACAATGAGCAGTTCTTC | CASSEPGLADNEQFF
TRBJ2-5 | - | TRBV18 | TRBD1 | TGTGCCAGCTCCCAAGGACAGGGGGCTGTCGAGACCCAGTACTTC | CASSQGQGAVETQYF
TRBJ2-2 | - | TRBV7-2 | TRBD1 | TGTGCCAGCAGCGTAGCAGCCCCGGGACAGGGGTCAGGAAACACCGGGGAGCTGTTTTTT | CASSVAAPGQGSGNTGELFF
TRBJ1-3 | once | TRBV19 | - | TGTGCCAGTAGTATCGGCCTAGGTTCGGCTGGAAACACCATATATTTT | CASSIGLGSAGNTIYF
TRBJ2-1 | - | TRBV7-2 | - | TGTGCCAGCAGCTCTACGGGGAACTACAATGAGCAGTTCTTC | CASSSTGNYNEQFF
TRBJ2-1 | - | TRBV11-2 | TRBD2 | TGTGCCAGCAGCTTGCAAGGGACTAGCGGGAGTGATGAGCAGTTCTTC | CASSLQGTSGSDEQFF
TRBJ1-2 | - | TRBV28 | TRBD1 | TGTGCCAGCAGTGGGAACAGGGGGCCTGTCCCCTTC | CASSGNRGPVPF
TRBJ1-1 | - | TRBV6-5 | - | TGTGCCAGCAGCGTCGACCCTACAGGGTCCCTCGGGGCTTTCTTT | CASSVDPTGSLGAFF
TRBJ2-7 | - | TRBV29-1 | - | TGCAGCGTTGGTTCGACAGCCTACGAGCAGTACTTC | CSVGSTAYEQYF